These 21 T cell receptor beta chains came from one sample sequenced in a study of blood T cell repertoires in COVID-19. Only in-frame clones appear in the TCRdb table, and some are missing; sequencing was by immunoSEQ multiplex PCR. The sample contains more than 80,000 clones, approximately 70% of which appear only once. The sequencing sample was made of peripheral blood. The receptor source for this set is a woman aged 55-69 years in a cohort sampled during active or convalescent COVID-19.

This sequence joins TRBV19 and TRBJ2-7; TRBD1 agrees at 9 bases. In germline, CDR1 is LNHDA, CDR2 SQIVND (reference sequence). Trimming removed 5 bases from V and 5 bases from J; junction bases left unmatched: 13. This CDR3 is 16 amino acids long. For the CDR3, the DNA is TGTGCCAGTAGTTCTCAAGGCGGTACAGGGGGCCACGAGCAGTACTTC. Translating it yields CASSSQGGTGGHEQYF.

This clone was detected only a few times. The chain employs TRBV5-1 and TRBJ2-2; 8 positions agree with TRBD1. This CDR3 region has 18 residues. From germline, CDR1 is SGHRS and CDR2 YFSETQ. Trimming took 2 bases from V and 0 from J; bases not matched to a gene: 9. The CDR3 DNA sequence: TGCGCCAGCAGCTTAACGTACAGGGGGTCCGCGAACACCGGGGAGCTGTTTTTT. This encodes CASSLTYRGSANTGELFF.

This clone was counted once. The rearrangement joins TRBV11-3 to TRBJ2-2, with D unclear. Germline V gene sequence: CDR1 SGHNT, CDR2 YENEEA. CDR3 length: 13 residues. The V end lost 5 bases, the J end lost 4 bases, and 8 bases lay between the germline ends. This CDR3 is CASSLGTTGELFF. CDR3 bases: TGTGCCAGCAGCCTTGGCACCACCGGGGAGCTGTTTTTT.

The chain carries TRBV6-5 and TRBJ2-2; 8 positions match TRBD1. The CDR3 loop spans 16 amino acids. Germline values: CDR1 MNHEY, CDR2 SVGAGI. Germline trimming cut 4 bases from V and 0 bases from J; bases unmatched to any gene: 4. The CDR3 sequence is CASSFGQGANTGELFF. CDR3 nucleotide sequence: TGTGCCAGCAGTTTCGGACAGGGAGCGAACACCGGGGAGCTGTTTTTT.

The chain carries TRBV6-5 and TRBJ1-2; TRBD1 matches 8 bases. V was clipped by 6 bases and J by 0 bases; unmatched bases: 6. The germline V gene has CDR1 MNHEY and CDR2 SVGAGI. The CDR3 consists of 15 residues. The CDR3 DNA is TGTGCCAGCAGGGACAGGGCCGGAGCTAACTATGGCTACACCTTC. As protein: CASRDRAGANYGYTF.

This clone was found a few times. This sequence joins TRBV2 and TRBJ1-2; 7 nucleotides align to TRBD1. V lost 5 bases, J lost 2 bases, and 5 bases stayed unmatched. The CDR3 has 14 amino acids. Germline V CDR1 and CDR2: SNHLY, FYNNEI. The CDR3 protein is CASSRQGSNYGYTF. The CDR3 DNA follows: TGTGCCAGCAGTCGACAGGGTTCGAACTATGGCTACACCTTC.

The chain combines TRBV10-3 with TRBJ1-6, with a tentative D call TRBD1 (5 bases). Germline CDR1 and CDR2: ENHRY and SYGVKD. The CDR3 has 15 residues. Trimming took off 2 bases at V and 3 bases at J, with 8 bases between the two ends. For the CDR3, the DNA is TGTGCCATCAGTGAGGACAGTAACTATAATTCACCCCTCCACTTT. It translates to CAISEDSNYNSPLHF.

This chain links TRBV5-1 with TRBJ2-7; TRBD1 aligns across 10 bases. The V gene's germline CDR1 is SGHRS and CDR2 YFSETQ. The CDR3 covers 15 residues. V was clipped by 4 bases and J by 4 bases; unmatched bases: 8. For the CDR3, the DNA is TGCGCCAGCAGCGCAAGGACAGGGGGGACGTACGAGCAGTACTTC. Its translation: CASSARTGGTYEQYF.

The chain links TRBV18 to TRBJ2-2; maybe TRBD1 (5 bases). V was shortened by 4 bases and J by 2 bases, with 17 bases between the two germline ends. Germline CDR1 is KGHSH and CDR2 is LQKENI. The CDR3 has 17 residues. The CDR3 DNA follows: TGTGCCAGCTCACTTATCCGACAGCAATCCAACACCGGGGAGCTGTTTTTT. Its protein product is CASSLIRQQSNTGELFF.

The chain is built from TRBV4-1 and TRBJ2-5; D might be TRBD1 (6 bases). Trimming removed 2 bases from V and 5 bases from J, with 12 bases in between. This CDR3 has 14 amino acids. Germline-derived CDR1 and CDR2 are MGHRA and YSYEKL. The CDR3 here is CASSQTGIQETQYF. The CDR3 DNA reads TGCGCCAGCAGCCAAACAGGGATTCAGGAGACCCAGTACTTC.

V gene TRBV19 combines with J gene TRBJ1-5; no reliable D call. The V and J ends lost 0 bases and 1 base respectively, with 13 bases between them. The V gene's germline CDR1 is LNHDA and CDR2 SQIVND (reference sequence). This CDR3 has 17 amino acids. The CDR3 loop is CASSIDAGVRSNQPQHF. CDR3 DNA sequence: TGTGCCAGTAGTATAGACGCCGGGGTCCGAAGCAATCAGCCCCAGCATTTT.

V and J are TRBV5-1 and TRBJ1-1, with D perhaps TRBD1 (6 bases). Trimming stripped 1 base from V and 4 bases from J, with 8 bases between. Looked up from germline, CDR1 is SGHRS and CDR2 is YFSETQ. CDR3 length equals 13 residues. The CDR3 protein is CASSLQGFTEAFF. The CDR3 region has the DNA TGCGCCAGCAGCTTGCAGGGGTTCACTGAAGCTTTCTTT.

This clone was counted between two and nine times. This sequence joins TRBV29-1 and TRBJ1-2; no clear D gene. This CDR3 is 12 amino acids long. Per the germline V gene, CDR1 is SQVTM and CDR2 is ANQGSEA. Trimming removed 5 bases at V and 4 bases at J, with 11 bases between. The CDR3 region is CSVMRDSYGYTF. CDR3 coding DNA: TGCAGCGTTATGAGGGATAGCTATGGCTACACCTTC.

V and J are TRBV10-1 and TRBJ1-4; 7 nucleotides match TRBD1. Germline V gene data show CDR1 as WNHNN and CDR2 as SYGVQD (reference sequence). The J segment lost 6 bases and the V segment lost 6 bases, leaving 10 bases of the junction unmatched. The length of the CDR3 is 15 residues. CDR3 region: CASSPGPGGDEKLFF. CDR3 bases: TGCGCCAGCAGCCCCGGCCCAGGGGGAGATGAAAAACTGTTTTTT.

The chain employs TRBV4-2 and TRBJ1-2; TRBD1 matches 7 bases. The CDR3 contains 17 residues. Germline CDR1 LGHNA, CDR2 YNFKEQ. The junction had 7 bases not matched to a gene; V was cut back by 0 bases and J by 0 bases. CDR3 coding DNA: TGTGCCAGCAGCCAAGAGGGCACCGGGACAGCTAACTATGGCTACACCTTC. As protein: CASSQEGTGTANYGYTF.

The chain recombines TRBV7-8 with TRBJ2-6; 9 bases are shared with TRBD1. CDR3 length equals 18 residues. Germline CDR1 SGHVS, CDR2 FQNEAQ. Losses at the gene ends were 2 bases for V and 0 bases for J; bases not matched to a gene: 5. Here the CDR3 reads CASSLYRGRASGANVLTF. CDR3 sequence (DNA): TGTGCCAGCAGCTTATACAGGGGGCGGGCCTCTGGGGCCAACGTCCTGACTTTC. The whole variable domain, filled in from reference TRBV7-8 and TRBJ2-6, reads GAGVSQSPRYKVAKRGQDVALRCDPISGHVSLFWYQQALGQGPEFLTYFQNEAQLDKSGLPSDRFFAERPEGSVSTLKIQRTQQEDSAVYLCASSLYRGRASGANVLTFGAGSRLTVL.

The chain joins TRBV5-1 to TRBJ2-5, with 10 bases that match TRBD1. CDR3 size: 18 residues. Germline V gives CDR1 SGHRS, CDR2 YFSETQ. J lost 5 bases, V lost 1 base, and 14 bases had no gene match. CDR3 sequence reads: CASSLTFSGTGVGETQYF. CDR3 coding DNA: TGCGCCAGCAGCTTGACCTTTTCCGGGACAGGGGTAGGGGAGACCCAGTACTTC. The full variable domain, rest sourced from reference TRBV5-1 and TRBJ2-5, is KAGVTQTPRYLIKTRGQQVTLSCSPISGHRSVSWYQQTPGQGLQFLFEYFSETQRNKGNFPGRFSGRQFSNSRSEMNVSTLELGDSALYLCASSLTFSGTGVGETQYFGPGTRLLVL.

CDR3 bases: TGTGCCAGTAGTCGACTAGCGGGGGGATTTGACGAGCAGTACTTC. This encodes CASSRLAGGFDEQYF. The V gene is TRBV19, the J gene TRBJ2-7, with TRBD2 matching 13 bases. This CDR3 has 15 residues. Germline V gene data show CDR1 as LNHDA and CDR2 as SQIVND (reference sequence). The V segment lost 5 bases and the J segment 5 bases; nucleotides outside the gene matches: 6.

V gene TRBV28 combines with J gene TRBJ2-1, with 14 bases identical to TRBD2. V trimming: 9 bases; J trimming: 1 base; junction bases outside the gene matches: 14. Germline assignment: CDR1 MDHEN and CDR2 SYDVKM. CDR3 length: 19 amino acids. The CDR3 sequence is CASPPPTSGGVSSYNEQFF. The CDR3 nucleotides read TGTGCCAGTCCTCCCCCGACTAGCGGGGGGGTTTCGTCCTACAATGAGCAGTTCTTC.

V gene TRBV7-9 combines with J gene TRBJ1-3; D might be TRBD1 (6 bases). Trimming cost V 8 bases and J 0 bases, with 14 bases left between them. The CDR3 is made up of 15 amino acids. The germline gives CDR1 SEHNR, CDR2 FQNEAQ (reference sequence). For the CDR3, the DNA is TGTGCCAGCTCTCAAGGACAGTTCTCTGGAAACACCATATATTTT. Its translation is CASSQGQFSGNTIYF.

The V gene is TRBV7-3, the J gene TRBJ2-5; 11 nucleotides agree with TRBD2. Germline V lookup: CDR1 SGHTA, CDR2 FQGTGA. The CDR3 runs to 16 residues. With 5 bases clipped from V and 1 base from J, the junction kept 6 bases outside the gene matches. CDR3 sequence reads: CASSVSGTSGQETQYF. CDR3 nucleotide sequence: TGTGCCAGCAGCGTCTCCGGGACTAGCGGCCAAGAGACCCAGTACTTC.